A selection of T cell receptor beta chains follows, all from one sample in a study of T cell changes during pregnancy in multiple sclerosis. Some clones are missing from TCRdb's copy, which holds only in-frame ones; the method was immunoSEQ multiplex PCR. The sample has under 45,000 clones, 91% seen once. This sample comprised CD4+ T cells from peripheral blood mononuclear cells, obtained in the second trimester of pregnancy. The source is a female donor in good health, enrolled as a control in a pregnancy study. The CDR3 runs from the conserved cysteine through the conserved F or W. D genes are given only for firm matches. The size entry is marked missing in some rows and otherwise reads once, few, many or a size class.

TRBD2	15	TRBV5-4	TRBJ2-1	.	CASRPNSGSLNEQFF	TGTGCCAGCAGACCGAATAGCGGGAGTCTAAATGAGCAGTTCTTC
.	15	TRBV28	TRBJ2-7	.	CASSSDSAAKHEQYF	TGTGCCAGCAGTTCCGATTCGGCGGCAAAGCACGAGCAGTACTTC
.	14	TRBV13	TRBJ1-1	few	CASSRAPGATEAFF	TGTGCCAGCAGCCGTGCCCCTGGGGCCACTGAAGCTTTCTTT
.	15	TRBV7-9	TRBJ2-2	.	CASSPVTGRTGELFF	TGTGCCAGCAGCCCCGTGACAGGGAGGACCGGGGAGCTGTTTTTT
.	15	TRBV5-4	TRBJ2-7	.	CASSPPGLMDYEQYF	TGTGCCAGCAGCCCCCCGGGACTTATGGACTACGAGCAGTACTTC
.	15	TRBV6-4	TRBJ1-2	.	CASSSFGLANYGYTF	TGTGCCAGCAGCTCCTTCGGTCTAGCTAACTATGGCTACACCTTC
TRBD2	16	TRBV5-1	TRBJ2-3	.	CASSPGLVSGTDTQYF	TGCGCCAGCAGCCCCGGACTAGTTAGTGGGACAGATACGCAGTATTTT
.	16	TRBV5-1	TRBJ2-2	once	CASSYGTPFNTGELFF	TGCGCCAGCAGCTATGGGACACCCTTTAACACCGGGGAGCTGTTTTTT
TRBD2	15	TRBV5-1	TRBJ2-1	.	CASMLGLAGGNEQFF	TGCGCCAGCATGCTGGGACTAGCGGGCGGCAATGAGCAGTTCTTC
TRBD2	16	TRBV5-1	TRBJ2-3	.	CASSTGLAGPTDTQYF	TGCGCCAGCAGCACGGGACTAGCGGGGCCCACAGATACGCAGTATTTT
TRBD1	13	TRBV19	TRBJ1-1	.	CASSDRPNTEAFF	TGTGCCAGTTCGGACAGGCCGAACACTGAAGCTTTCTTT
TRBD2	15	TRBV7-2	TRBJ2-1	.	CASSETGLINPEQFF	TGTGCCAGCAGCGAAACGGGACTAATAAACCCTGAGCAGTTCTTC
.	14	TRBV7-9	TRBJ1-5	.	CASSAQGGDQPQHF	TGTGCCAGCAGCGCTCAAGGGGGGGATCAGCCCCAGCATTTT
TRBD2	14	TRBV11-1	TRBJ2-1	.	CASSHLAGGREQFF	TGTGCCAGCAGCCATCTAGCGGGAGGCAGGGAGCAGTTCTTC
.	12	TRBV2	TRBJ2-5	.	CASTQSGETQYF	TGTGCCAGCACACAGAGTGGGGAGACCCAGTACTTC
.	14	TRBV15	TRBJ1-2	.	CATSPREFVYGYTF	TGTGCCACCAGCCCCAGGGAATTTGTCTATGGCTACACCTTC
TRBD1	13	TRBV27	TRBJ1-1	.	CASSAPPGQEAFF	TGTGCCAGCAGCGCACCGCCGGGACAGGAAGCTTTCTTT
.	14	TRBV19	TRBJ1-2	.	CASSIKGHYYGYTF	TGTGCCAGTAGTATAAAGGGACACTACTATGGCTACACCTTC
.	19	TRBV5-4	TRBJ1-6	.	CASSLRSGLLSSYNSPLHF	TGTGCCAGCAGCTTGCGAAGTGGTTTGTTGAGCTCCTATAATTCACCCCTCCACTTT
.	11	TRBV27	TRBJ1-1	.	CASVQGTEAFF	TGTGCCAGCGTACAGGGTACTGAAGCTTTCTTT
.	13	TRBV7-8	TRBJ1-2	.	CASSLEAPYGYTF	TGTGCCAGCAGCTTAGAAGCCCCCTATGGCTACACCTTC
.	15	TRBV5-1	TRBJ2-1	.	CASSLEGRAVDEQFF	TGCGCCAGCAGCTTGGAGGGCAGGGCTGTGGATGAGCAGTTCTTC
.	14	TRBV6-1	TRBJ1-5	.	CASSHGQFNQPQHF	TGTGCCAGCAGCCACGGACAGTTCAATCAGCCCCAGCATTTT
TRBD1	16	TRBV9	TRBJ2-5	.	CASSPGTGLRLQTQYF	TGTGCCAGCAGCCCAGGGACAGGTTTGCGACTACAGACCCAGTACTTC
.	17	TRBV28	TRBJ1-1	.	CASTPSGPGRMNTEAFF	TGTGCCAGCACCCCGTCGGGCCCCGGGAGAATGAACACTGAAGCTTTCTTT
TRBD1	15	TRBV6-1	TRBJ2-7	.	CASSEEGTGSYEQYF	TGTGCCAGCAGTGAAGAAGGGACAGGGTCCTACGAGCAGTACTTC
.	12	TRBV18	TRBJ1-5	.	CASSPRNQPQHF	TGTGCCAGCTCACCGAGAAATCAGCCCCAGCATTTT
.	14	TRBV5-1	TRBJ2-3	.	CASSLGQGPDTQYF	TGCGCCAGCAGCTTGGGGCAGGGCCCCGATACGCAGTATTTT
.	15	TRBV28	TRBJ2-7	.	CASSSGVTRSHEQYF	TGTGCCAGCAGTTCCGGGGTTACACGGTCCCACGAGCAGTACTTC
.	16	TRBV5-1	TRBJ2-5	.	CASSLEASSIGRTQYF	TGCGCCAGCAGCTTGGAGGCTAGCTCGATAGGCCGGACCCAGTACTTC
.	14	TRBV2	TRBJ1-5	once	CASSRQYSNQPQHF	TGTGCCAGCAGTAGACAGTATAGCAATCAGCCCCAGCATTTT
TRBD1	15	TRBV6-5	TRBJ1-2	few	CASSYSGTVLYGYTF	TGTGCCAGCAGTTACTCCGGGACAGTCCTCTATGGCTACACCTTC
.	13	TRBV11-2	TRBJ1-1	.	CASSADLNTEAFF	TGTGCCAGCAGCGCCGACTTGAACACTGAAGCTTTCTTT
TRBD1	15	TRBV11-2	TRBJ1-1	.	CASSLSSTGRAEAFF	TGTGCCAGCAGCTTATCATCGACAGGGAGAGCTGAAGCTTTCTTT
TRBD1	14	TRBV7-9	TRBJ1-5	.	CASRPKGANQPQHF	TGTGCCAGCAGACCGAAGGGGGCCAATCAGCCCCAGCATTTT
.	13	TRBV29-1	TRBJ1-1	.	CSVARGGNTEAFF	TGCAGCGTTGCTAGGGGGGGCAACACTGAAGCTTTCTTT
.	12	TRBV2	TRBJ1-2	.	CALSKEPYGYTF	TGTGCCCTTAGCAAGGAGCCCTATGGCTACACCTTC
.	15	TRBV11-3	TRBJ2-1	.	CASSSRDNRYNEQFF	TGTGCCAGCAGCTCAAGGGACAATAGGTACAATGAGCAGTTCTTC
.	12	TRBV5-4	TRBJ2-1	.	CASSLPADEQFF	TGTGCCAGCAGCTTACCAGCGGATGAGCAGTTCTTC
TRBD1	12	TRBV27	TRBJ2-1	.	CASSSTGDEQFF	TGTGCCAGCAGTTCTACAGGGGATGAGCAGTTCTTC
TRBD1	11	TRBV29-1	TRBJ2-1	.	CSVGQGGEQFF	TGCAGCGTGGGACAGGGCGGTGAGCAGTTCTTC
TRBD1	14	TRBV19	TRBJ2-5	once	CASRRQGRGETQYF	TGTGCCAGTAGAAGACAGGGGAGAGGGGAGACCCAGTACTTC
TRBD1	13	TRBV9	TRBJ1-2	.	CASSLTGDGGYTF	TGTGCCAGCAGCTTGACAGGGGATGGTGGCTACACCTTC
.	16	TRBV5-6	TRBJ2-5	.	CASSSGILARQETQYF	TGTGCCAGCAGCTCCGGTATACTAGCCAGACAAGAGACCCAGTACTTC
.	17	TRBV19	TRBJ2-6	.	CASGSEGGVLVANVLTF	TGTGCCAGTGGATCAGAGGGGGGGGTTCTAGTTGCCAACGTCCTGACTTTC
.	19	TRBV18	TRBJ2-1	once	CASSPRRDPVRGSYNEQFF	TGTGCCAGCTCACCACGGCGGGACCCCGTCAGAGGGAGCTACAATGAGCAGTTCTTC
TRBD1	15	TRBV27	TRBJ2-1	.	CASSSYRQGVHEQFF	TGTGCCAGCAGTAGCTATCGACAGGGGGTACATGAGCAGTTCTTC
.	14	TRBV7-2	TRBJ2-2	.	CASSSTSFTGELFF	TGTGCCAGCTCCTCGACTAGTTTTACCGGGGAGCTGTTTTTT
.	17	TRBV30	TRBJ2-1	.	CAWSGPARGSSYNEQFF	TGTGCCTGGAGTGGGCCCGCCCGGGGTTCATCCTACAATGAGCAGTTCTTC
TRBD1	19	TRBV7-9	TRBJ1-6	.	CASSQDLWGQGIFFSPLHF	TGTGCCAGCAGCCAGGATCTTTGGGGACAGGGTATTTTTTTTTCACCCCTCCACTTT
TRBD1	14	TRBV19	TRBJ1-4	.	CASSPGTANEKLFF	TGTGCCAGTAGCCCCGGGACAGCTAATGAAAAACTGTTTTTT
.	11	TRBV7-2	TRBJ1-1	.	CASSSLYEAFF	TGTGCCAGCAGCTCTCTATATGAAGCTTTCTTT
.	15	TRBV28	TRBJ1-5	.	CASSLAGPRSQPQHF	TGTGCCAGCAGTTTGGCGGGACCAAGGAGTCAGCCCCAGCATTTT
TRBD1	15	TRBV5-1	TRBJ1-2	once	CASSGGQSTNYGYTF	TGCGCCAGCAGCGGGGGACAGTCGACGAACTATGGCTACACCTTC